This TCR beta chain was identified during a study of T cells in Graves' hyperthyroidism and ophthalmopathy. About the study: Before treatment of any kind, peripheral blood was taken at initial diagnosis.

This clonotype was recorded at least ten times. Uncontrolled infection, other autoimmune disease, pregnancy or lactation led to exclusion. The diagnostic basis comprised clinical symptoms, serum thyroxine and TRAb, thyroid ultrasound and orbital computed tomography. CDR3 length: 17 amino acids. Germline CDR1 is SNHLY and CDR2 is FYNNEI. With 0 bases removed from V and 0 bases from J, the gap between germline ends came to 12 bases. TCR beta CDR3 regions were amplified from RNA transcripts. Initially, a first-round RT-PCR of the TCR CDR3 employed the HTBI primer set. MiXCR, run by TCRdb on the multiplex PCR reads, gives a single entry per CDR3 protein. The sample consists of about half a million distinct CDR3 sequences, less than 25% of them appearing once.

The sequenced sample was blood. This TCR was recovered from a man aged 18 to 30 with Graves' hyperthyroidism. The chain combines TRBV2 with TRBJ1-5; no clear D. CDR3 DNA: TGTGCCAGCAGTGAAGCGAAGGCGGTTTATAGCAATCAGCCCCAGCATTTT. This translates into CASSEAKAVYSNQPQHF.